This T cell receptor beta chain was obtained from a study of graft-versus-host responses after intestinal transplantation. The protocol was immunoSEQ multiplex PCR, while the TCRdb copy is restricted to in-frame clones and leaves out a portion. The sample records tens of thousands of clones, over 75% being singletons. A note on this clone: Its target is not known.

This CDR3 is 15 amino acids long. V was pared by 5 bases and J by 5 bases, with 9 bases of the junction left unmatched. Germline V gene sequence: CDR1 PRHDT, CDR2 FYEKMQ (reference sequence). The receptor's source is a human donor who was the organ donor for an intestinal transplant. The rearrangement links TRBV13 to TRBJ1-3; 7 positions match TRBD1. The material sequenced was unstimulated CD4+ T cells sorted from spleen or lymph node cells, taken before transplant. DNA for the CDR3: TGTGCCAGCAGCCCAGGACAGGTCCTTCGAAACACCATATATTTT. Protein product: CASSPGQVLRNTIYF.